The 14 T cell receptor beta chains reported below all come from one sample, sequenced in a study of blood T cells in healthy people across ages. A second PCR of roughly 7 to 11 cycles used a sample-barcoded 5' primer and a J-beta primer mix. Using its own MiXCR run on the 5' RACE reads, TCRdb lists one record per CDR3 protein. The sample lists 650,000 to 1,000,000 distinct CDR3 sequences, about 34% seen once, with approximately 13% in the top ten. Sequencing was carried out using blood. These receptors were taken from a man aged 18 to 35 in good health.

This clonotype occurred a few times. In DNA, the CDR3 is TGTGCCAGCAGCTTAACAGTTCATGGCTCTGGGGCCAACGTCCTGACTTTC. It codes for CASSLTVHGSGANVLTF. The chain combines TRBV7-2 with TRBJ2-6; D is unclear. V lost 2 bases to trimming and J lost 0 bases, with 11 bases between them. This CDR3 is built from 17 residues. Germline V gene sequence: CDR1 SGHTA, CDR2 FQGNSA.

The genes are TRBV20-1 and TRBJ1-2, with D perhaps matching TRBD1 (5 bases). CDR3 length equals 16 residues. Trimming shortened V by 1 base and J by 4 bases, and 19 bases separated the two germline ends. Per germline, CDR1 DFQATT and CDR2 SNEGSKA (reference sequence). The CDR3 sequence is CSARALGESIIYGYTF. The CDR3 nucleotides read TGCAGTGCTAGAGCCCTGGGGGAATCGATTATCTATGGCTACACCTTC.

The chain combines TRBV7-9 with TRBJ1-2, with D uncertain. The CDR3 runs to 17 residues. The V end was cut by 1 base, the J end by 6 bases, with 21 bases between. Germline CDR1 and CDR2: SEHNR and FQNEAQ (reference sequence). CDR3 in DNA: TGTGCCAGCAGCTTAGTGACAACGTCCCTTTATCTTGATGGCTACACCTTC. Amino acid sequence: CASSLVTTSLYLDGYTF. Supplemented by reference TRBV7-9 and TRBJ1-2, the full variable domain reads DTGVSQNPRHKITKRGQNVTFRCDPISEHNRLYWYRQTLGQGPEFLTYFQNEAQLEKSRLLSDRFSAERPKGSFSTLEIQRTEQGDSAMYLCASSLVTTSLYLDGYTFGSGTRLTVV.

This clonotype was recorded at least ten times. The chain couples TRBV20-1 to TRBJ2-1; D may be TRBD2 (5 bases). V gave up 0 bases and J gave up 10 bases, with 19 bases separating them. This CDR3 comprises 15 residues. Germline-derived CDR1 and CDR2 are DFQATT and SNEGSKA (reference sequence). The CDR3 DNA is TGCAGTGCTAGAGATCTTGGGCTAGCCTTCGGCGAGCAGTTCTTC. Translating it yields CSARDLGLAFGEQFF.

As to this clonotype: The junction shows a germline mismatch at one end, possibly a read error. V gene TRBV29-1 combines with J gene TRBJ1-5, with a tentative D call TRBD1 (6 bases). CDR3 length: 14 amino acids. Germline CDR1 reads SQVTM; CDR2 reads ANQGSEA. The CDR3: CGVDSRGPNQPQHF. The CDR3 DNA reads TGCGGCGTTGATAGCCGGGGGCCGAATCAGCCCCAGCATTTT.

This CDR3 reads CASSVAEGGLVTDTQYF. The CDR3 bases are TGTGCCAGCAGCGTAGCGGAGGGGGGACTAGTAACAGATACGCAGTATTTT. This chain joins TRBV9 and TRBJ2-3; 8 nucleotides line up with TRBD2. V shed 0 bases, J shed 3 bases, and the junction held 9 bases outside the gene matches. Germline V gives CDR1 SGDLS, CDR2 YYNGEE. The CDR3 covers 17 residues.

The V call is TRBV20-1, the J call TRBJ2-1, with D uncertain. V lost 4 bases to trimming and J lost 4 bases, with 14 bases between them. Germline V CDR1 and CDR2: DFQATT, SNEGSKA (reference sequence). The CDR3 runs to 14 residues. Written as DNA, the CDR3 is TGCAGTGCTATAGAGCAGTCATCTTACAATGAGCAGTTCTTC. The encoded protein is CSAIEQSSYNEQFF.

This clonotype has just one count. A much larger clone lies a single base off, so this may be a read error. The V call is TRBV4-3, the J call TRBJ2-6; D gene unclear. Germline V gene sequence: CDR1 LGHNA, CDR2 YSLEER. There are 15 residues in the CDR3. Trimming took 0 bases from V and 2 from J, leaving 5 bases between them. The CDR3 nucleotides are TGCGCCAGCAGCCAAGACGGAACTGGGGCCAACGTCCTGACTTTC. Protein sequence: CASSQDGTGANVLTF.

V and J are TRBV12-3 or TRBV12-4 and TRBJ2-7, with 8 nucleotides matching TRBD2. The CDR3 loop spans 15 amino acids. V was pared by 3 bases and J by 2 bases, with 6 bases of the junction left unmatched. The CDR3 protein is CASSFPPGGPYEQYF. The CDR3 coding sequence is TGTGCCAGCAGTTTCCCGCCGGGAGGGCCCTACGAGCAGTACTTC.

Comment on this clonotype: A much larger clone lies one base from this, so it may be a read error. The V gene is TRBV29-1, the J gene TRBJ2-3; 10 bases map to TRBD2. This CDR3 has 15 residues. Per the germline V gene, CDR1 is SQVTM and CDR2 is ANQGSEA. J gave up 2 bases and V 5 bases, and 7 bases lay outside the gene matches. CDR3 coding DNA: TGCAGCGTTAAAGGGCTAGCGGGGGTCACAGATACGCAGTATTTT. Translation gives CSVKGLAGVTDTQYF.

This clonotype turned up a few times. The V call is TRBV9, the J call TRBJ2-6, with D perhaps given as TRBD1 or TRBD2 (5 bases each). The germline CDR1 and CDR2 sequences are SGDLS and YYNGEE. V was clipped by 2 bases and J by 2 bases, with 11 bases between them. There are 16 residues in the CDR3. The CDR3 region has the DNA TGTGCCAGCAGCGTGGTTGGGGGAGCTGGGGCCAACGTCCTGACTTTC. Amino acid sequence: CASSVVGGAGANVLTF. The whole variable domain, filled in from reference TRBV9 and TRBJ2-6, reads DSGVTQTPKHLITATGQRVTLRCSPRSGDLSVYWYQQSLDQGLQFLIQYYNGEERAKGNILERFSAQQFPDLHSELNLSSLELGDSALYFCASSVVGGAGANVLTFGAGSRLTVL.

This chain links TRBV2 with TRBJ2-2, with D perhaps matching TRBD2 (6 bases). CDR1 and CDR2 from the germline V gene are SNHLY and FYNNEI. This CDR3 is built from 14 residues. The germline V and J ends were trimmed by 4 bases and 5 bases, with 11 bases remaining between them. Here the CDR3 reads CASSGLEGTGELFF. The CDR3 DNA reads TGTGCCAGCAGTGGGTTGGAGGGAACCGGGGAGCTGTTTTTT.

This clonotype was observed a handful of times. The chain carries TRBV20-1 and TRBJ2-5; D tentatively reads TRBD1 or TRBD2 (5 bases each). CDR1 and CDR2 from the germline V gene are DFQATT and SNEGSKA (reference sequence). Trimming removed 4 bases from V and 11 bases from J, with 23 bases in between. The CDR3 loop spans 14 amino acids. The CDR3 nucleotides read TGCAGTGCTAAGGCGTCGGGGCTTCGAAATGAGCAGTACTTC. This codes for CSAKASGLRNEQYF.

This clonotype has only a few counts. The rearrangement links TRBV12-3 or TRBV12-4 to TRBJ1-2; D might be TRBD1 (6 bases). Trimming pared 2 bases from V and 7 bases from J, leaving 26 bases between. The CDR3 is 18 residues long. The CDR3 nucleotides read TGTGCCAGCAGTTTAAGATCGGACAGTGTGGTCCAAGGTCGTGGCTACACCTTC. Translation gives CASSLRSDSVVQGRGYTF.